One and the same sample provided the 12 T cell receptor beta chains below, sequenced in a study of graft-versus-host responses after intestinal transplantation. Sequenced by immunoSEQ multiplex PCR; TCRdb stores in-frame clones only, minus some. Of about 93,000 clones listed, roughly 91% are singletons. These TCRs' antigens remain unknown. The sequencing used unstimulated CD8+ T cells sorted from spleen or lymph node cells, collected before intestinal transplant. These receptors all come from a human donor who received an intestinal transplant.

This clone was seen only once. The gene calls are TRBV7-2 and TRBJ1-5; 9 nucleotides agree with TRBD1. With 4 bases clipped from V and 4 bases from J, the junction kept 5 bases outside the gene matches. CDR1 SGHTA and CDR2 FQGNSA come from the germline V gene. There are 15 residues in the CDR3. This CDR3 is CASSSRDRVNQPQHF. CDR3 nucleotide sequence: TGTGCCAGCAGCTCCCGGGACAGGGTAAATCAGCCCCAGCATTTT. The entire variable domain, with the rest obtained from reference TRBV7-2 and TRBJ1-5, is as follows: GAGVSQSPSNKVTEKGKDVELRCDPISGHTALYWYRQSLGQGLEFLIYFQGNSAPDKSGLPSDRFSAERTGGSVSTLTIQRTQQEDSAVYLCASSSRDRVNQPQHFGDGTRLSIL.

Turning to this clone: The sample holds other DNA sequences that translate to the same CDR3. This chain joins TRBV19 and TRBJ1-5; D uncertain. CDR3 length: 12 amino acids. Germline CDR1 LNHDA, CDR2 SQIVND (reference sequence). V lost 1 base and J lost 7, with 5 bases in between. The CDR3 DNA reads as TGTGCCAGTAGTATAGGGAGCCAGCCCCAGCATTTT. This codes for CASSIGSQPQHF.

The genes are TRBV7-9 and TRBJ1-1; D gene unclear. Germline V lookup: CDR1 SEHNR, CDR2 FQNEAQ (reference sequence). The V end was cut by 4 bases, the J end by 6 bases, with 18 bases between. This CDR3 region has 15 residues. The CDR3 spells CASSSPGDSPPEAFF. The DNA of the CDR3 is TGTGCCAGCAGCTCCCCCGGGGATTCCCCCCCTGAAGCTTTCTTT.

The gene calls are TRBV4-3 and TRBJ2-5; D may be TRBD1 (6 bases). The better agreement between TRBJ2-7 and the DNA end casts doubt on the J call. This CDR3 has 16 residues. Germline lookup yields CDR1 LGHNA and CDR2 YSLEER. In DNA form, the CDR3 reads TGCGCCAGCAGCCAAGATTTAACAGGGATAGCCTACGAGCAGTACTTC. It codes for CASSQDLTGIAYEQYF.

V and J are TRBV11-1 and TRBJ2-1; 7 bases match TRBD2. V dropped 7 bases and J dropped 9; count of bases not matched to a gene: 12. CDR3 size: 14 residues. The germline V gene has CDR1 SGHAT and CDR2 FQDESV (reference sequence). The CDR3 loop is CASNPGPGGSEQFF. The CDR3 coding sequence is TGTGCCAGCAACCCCGGGCCGGGGGGAAGTGAGCAGTTCTTC.

This sequence joins TRBV7-8 and TRBJ2-2, with 9 bases fitting TRBD2. The germline gives CDR1 SGHVS, CDR2 FQNEAQ. The CDR3 has 15 residues. Germline trimming cut 7 bases from V and 5 bases from J; bases unmatched to any gene: 8. The CDR3 DNA reads as TGTGCCAGCAAAATTTTCGCGGGGGGGACCGGGGAGCTGTTTTTT. Amino acids: CASKIFAGGTGELFF.

This chain connects TRBV11-2 to TRBJ2-7, with a weak D call TRBD1 (6 bases). This CDR3 is built from 16 residues. CDR1 is SGHAT and CDR2 is FQNNGV in the germline V gene. The germline V and J ends were trimmed by 1 base and 1 base, with 14 bases remaining between them. This chain's CDR3 is CASSLVEAGDSYEQYF. The CDR3 DNA reads TGTGCCAGCAGCTTAGTAGAGGCAGGGGATTCCTACGAGCAGTACTTC.

The rearrangement uses TRBV7-8 and TRBJ2-7; D might be TRBD2 (6 bases). Germline values: CDR1 SGHVS, CDR2 FQNEAQ. V gave up 1 base and J gave up 2 bases, with 9 bases separating them. The CDR3 extends over 14 amino acids. This CDR3 reads CASSLEWGAYEQYF. DNA of the CDR3: TGTGCCAGCAGCTTAGAGTGGGGGGCCTACGAGCAGTACTTC.

The chain recombines TRBV7-5 with TRBJ1-1. TRBV7-5 is listed as a pseudogene. CDR3 length equals 13 residues. CDR3 amino acids: CARSLGGGRQAFF. The CDR3 DNA reads as TGTGCCAGAAGCTTAGGGGGGGGTCGACAAGCTTTCTTT.

V usage is TRBV6-6 and J usage is TRBJ1-5; 11 nucleotides align to TRBD1. The germline V gene has CDR1 MNHNY and CDR2 SVGAGI (reference sequence). The CDR3 has 15 amino acids. Trimming cost V 6 bases and J 6 bases; bases outside gene matches: 7. In DNA, the CDR3 is TGTGCCAGCAGGTCCCCGGGACAGGGGGGTCAGCCCCAGCATTTT. This sequence encodes CASRSPGQGGQPQHF.

The genes are TRBV9 and TRBJ1-4, with 7 bases aligning to TRBD1. The CDR3 spans 15 residues. Germline V lookup: CDR1 SGDLS, CDR2 YYNGEE. V trimming: 3 bases; J trimming: 7 bases; junction bases outside the gene matches: 9. The DNA of the CDR3 is TGTGCCAGCAGCGATCCGGGACAGCTGAGTGAAAAACTGTTTTTT. This sequence encodes CASSDPGQLSEKLFF.

The rearrangement links TRBV4-1 to TRBJ2-7, with a weak D call TRBD1 (6 bases). Germline CDR1 MGHRA, CDR2 YSYEKL. This CDR3 contains 13 residues. The ends were cut back, 1 base at V and 4 bases at J, with 8 bases in the middle. The CDR3 DNA follows: TGCGCCAGCAGCCAAGTGGGGGCGTACGAGCAGTACTTC. Residues: CASSQVGAYEQYF.